This paragraph reports one TCR beta chain. The antigen is unknown. The data were taken from a study of graft-versus-host responses after intestinal transplantation. Study-wide context: Recipients had multivisceral, liver-intestinal, or isolated intestinal transplants. The whole recipient group had anti-thymocyte globulin induction followed by tacrolimus and steroids for around three years.

Produced via immunoSEQ multiplex PCR; TCRdb's table is partial and in-frame only. Among about 39,000 clones listed, roughly 91% were seen once. The germline CDR1 and CDR2 sequences are WSHSY and SAAADI. The CDR3 spans 14 residues. The V gene lost 6 bases and the J gene lost 5 bases, with 15 bases spanning the gap. Overall study findings and caveats: GvH clones were found in recipient marrow; some appeared first in ileum or blood. Across patients carrying graft-donor T cell macrochimerism, allografts held high graft-versus-host to host-versus-graft clonal ratios.

V gene TRBV10-2 combines with J gene TRBJ2-3; D not certain. The receptor comes from a human patient who received an intestinal transplant, so some T cells may come from the graft donor. Here the sequenced sample was PBMCs, taken just under 270 days after transplant. The DNA of the CDR3 is TGCGCCAGCAGAATCCCGACGGGTATAGATACGCAGTATTTT. Translation: CASRIPTGIDTQYF.